Detailed here is one T cell receptor (beta chain). These data belong to a study of PD-1 blockade in mismatch repair-deficient tumors. Background on the study: Patients had 12 to 13 mismatch repair-deficient cancer types and were previously treated and progressing.

The V and J ends lost 2 bases and 9 bases, in that order; junction bases with no gene match: 7. CDR1 SGDLS and CDR2 YYNGEE come from the germline V gene. There are 14 residues in the CDR3. TCRdb's copy holds only in-frame clones and misses some; the assay was immunoSEQ multiplex PCR. The sample holds 80,000 to 130,000 clones, over 65% seen once. PCR or immunohistochemistry showed mismatch repair deficiency in every enrolled patient. This sequence joins TRBV9 and TRBJ2-1; 8 bases are shared with TRBD2. The source material was peripheral blood, sampled approximately 36 weeks after starting pembrolizumab. The sequence came from an adult with mismatch repair-deficient cancer. The CDR3 here is CASSVGRTSLEQFF. Written as DNA, the CDR3 is TGTGCCAGCAGCGTCGGCCGGACTAGCCTTGAGCAGTTCTTC. Combining the CDR3 with reference TRBV9 and TRBJ2-1 gives the whole variable domain DSGVTQTPKHLITATGQRVTLRCSPRSGDLSVYWYQQSLDQGLQFLIQYYNGEERAKGNILERFSAQQFPDLHSELNLSSLELGDSALYFCASSVGRTSLEQFFGPGTRLTVL.